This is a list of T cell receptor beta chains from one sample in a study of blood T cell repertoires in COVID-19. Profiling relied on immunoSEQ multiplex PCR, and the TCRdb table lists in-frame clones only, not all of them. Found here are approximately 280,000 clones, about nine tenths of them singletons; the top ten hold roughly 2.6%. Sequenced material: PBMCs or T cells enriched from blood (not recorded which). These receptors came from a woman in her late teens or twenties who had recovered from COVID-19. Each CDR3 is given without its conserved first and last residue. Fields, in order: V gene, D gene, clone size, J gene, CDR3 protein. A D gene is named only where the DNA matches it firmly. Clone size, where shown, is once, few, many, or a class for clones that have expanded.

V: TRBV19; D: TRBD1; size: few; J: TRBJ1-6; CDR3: ATNQGAGSPLH
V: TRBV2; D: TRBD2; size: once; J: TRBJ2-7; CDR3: ASFRGGSGAPYEQY
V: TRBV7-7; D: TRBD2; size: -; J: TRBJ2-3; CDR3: ASSQAGYDTDTQY
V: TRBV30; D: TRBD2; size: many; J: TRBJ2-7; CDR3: AWSLRGLAGRNEQY
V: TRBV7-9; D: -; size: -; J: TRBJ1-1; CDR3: ASSPQLGEGNAEAF
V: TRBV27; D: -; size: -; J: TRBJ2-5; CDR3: ASSSRETQY
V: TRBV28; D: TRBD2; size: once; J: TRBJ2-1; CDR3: ASSRPGLAAYNEQF
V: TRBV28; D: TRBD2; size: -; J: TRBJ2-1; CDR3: ASSKTSGSFAYNEQF
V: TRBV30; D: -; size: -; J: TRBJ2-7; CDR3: AWSVGQGTYEQY
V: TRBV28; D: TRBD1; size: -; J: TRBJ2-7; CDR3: ASSYGTGLYEQY
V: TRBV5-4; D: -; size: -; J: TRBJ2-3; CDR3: ASSEEVATSTDTQY
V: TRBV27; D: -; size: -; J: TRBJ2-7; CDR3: ASSLVLGRGDEQY
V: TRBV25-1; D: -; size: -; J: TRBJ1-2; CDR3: ASRWAGDGYT
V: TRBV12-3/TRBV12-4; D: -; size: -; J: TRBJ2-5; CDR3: ASSLQGRTQY
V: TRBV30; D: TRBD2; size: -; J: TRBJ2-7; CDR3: AWSGTSGTIYYEQY
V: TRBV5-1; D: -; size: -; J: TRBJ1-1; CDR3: ASSLEGRGRVRNTEAF
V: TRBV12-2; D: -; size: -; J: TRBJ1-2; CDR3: ASRLVEVGKGAKGYT
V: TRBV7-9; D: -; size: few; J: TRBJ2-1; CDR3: ASSLVVQGLSYNEQF
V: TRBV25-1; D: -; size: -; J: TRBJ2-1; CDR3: ASSGLGTRYNEQF
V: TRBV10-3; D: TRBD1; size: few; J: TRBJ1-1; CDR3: AISVEGATEAF
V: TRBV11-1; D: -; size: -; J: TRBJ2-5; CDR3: ASSKAGMRQETQY
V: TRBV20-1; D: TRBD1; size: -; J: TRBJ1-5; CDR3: SASLGGWEPQH
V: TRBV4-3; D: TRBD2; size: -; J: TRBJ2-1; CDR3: ASSQVAGWLAGGLGNEQF
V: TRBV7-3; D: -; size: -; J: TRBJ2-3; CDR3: ASSPTRGTDTQY
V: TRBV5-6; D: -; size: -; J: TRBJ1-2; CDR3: ASSLGVPRDYYGYT
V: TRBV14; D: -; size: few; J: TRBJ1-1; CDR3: ASSSQALFHEAF
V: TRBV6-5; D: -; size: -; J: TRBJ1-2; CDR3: ASTQLTNGYT
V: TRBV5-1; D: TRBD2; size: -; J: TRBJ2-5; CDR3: ASSSIFGEGRETQY
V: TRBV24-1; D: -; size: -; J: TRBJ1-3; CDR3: ATILGDTIY
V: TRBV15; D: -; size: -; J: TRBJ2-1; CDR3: ATSRENRVLRLQQF
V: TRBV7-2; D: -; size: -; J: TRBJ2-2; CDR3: ASSLVALAAGELF
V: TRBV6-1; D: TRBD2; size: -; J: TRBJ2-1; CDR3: ASSEYLSSGGGPYNEQF
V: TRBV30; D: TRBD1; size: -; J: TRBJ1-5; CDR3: AWSLDRAGPQH
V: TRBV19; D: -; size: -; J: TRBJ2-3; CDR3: ASSTGSRTDTQY
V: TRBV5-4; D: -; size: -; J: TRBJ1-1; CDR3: ASSLRGGGRMNTEAF
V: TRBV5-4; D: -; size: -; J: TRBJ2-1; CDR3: ATHGTLNEQF
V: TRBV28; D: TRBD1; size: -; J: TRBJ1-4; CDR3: ASLKTGDPNEKLF
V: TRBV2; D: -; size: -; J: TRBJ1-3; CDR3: ASSEETDRVLDTIY
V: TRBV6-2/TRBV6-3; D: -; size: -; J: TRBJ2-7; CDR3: AGSQPQVHEQY
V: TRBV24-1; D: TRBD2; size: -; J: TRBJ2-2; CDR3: ATSSSGTTGELF
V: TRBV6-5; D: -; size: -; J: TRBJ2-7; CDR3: ASAGPYEQY
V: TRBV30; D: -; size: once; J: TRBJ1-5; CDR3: AWSLADNQPQH
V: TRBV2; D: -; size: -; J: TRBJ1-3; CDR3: ASNFDGKSSGNTIY
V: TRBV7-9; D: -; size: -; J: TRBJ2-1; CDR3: ASSVTTDNEQF
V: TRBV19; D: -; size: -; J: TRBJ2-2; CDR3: ASSMFGSSWNTGELF
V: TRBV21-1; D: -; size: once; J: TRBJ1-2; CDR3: ASSRVTGGGYT
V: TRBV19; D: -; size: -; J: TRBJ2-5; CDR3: ASAASDLVTQY
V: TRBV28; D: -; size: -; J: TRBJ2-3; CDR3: AGPIGRTSEGDTQY
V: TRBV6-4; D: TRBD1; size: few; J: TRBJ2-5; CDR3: ASRGAGTGGQETQY
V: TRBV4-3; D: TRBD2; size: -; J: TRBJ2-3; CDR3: ASSLAAGGDTDTQY
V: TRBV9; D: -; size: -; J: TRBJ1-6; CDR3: ASSPRGGGSPLH
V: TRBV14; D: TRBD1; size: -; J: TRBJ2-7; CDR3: ASSQGAGTDYEQY
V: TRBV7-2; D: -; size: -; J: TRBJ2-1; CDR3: ASKSVKGRVYNEQF
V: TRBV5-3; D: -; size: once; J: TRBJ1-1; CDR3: ARSLASSGATTEAF
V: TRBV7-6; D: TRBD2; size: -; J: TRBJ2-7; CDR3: ASSLGGLAGGRNYEQY
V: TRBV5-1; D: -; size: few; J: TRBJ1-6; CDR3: ASSLGGSSPLH
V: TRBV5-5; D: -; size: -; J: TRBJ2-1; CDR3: ASSSTTQTEEF
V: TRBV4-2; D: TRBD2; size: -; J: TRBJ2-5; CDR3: ASSQEERAGVETQY
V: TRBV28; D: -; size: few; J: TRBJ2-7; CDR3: ASSLDSNYEQY
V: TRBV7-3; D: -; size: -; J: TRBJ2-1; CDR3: ASSSSPSSSEQF